Listed here are 30 T cell receptor beta chains from one sample, sequenced in a study of blood T cell repertoires in COVID-19. Sequenced by immunoSEQ multiplex PCR; TCRdb stores in-frame clones only, minus some. The sample contains 200,000 to 250,000 clones, around 86% of which appear only once. Sequencing was done on a sample of peripheral blood. These receptors were taken from a woman in her thirties who had recovered from COVID-19.

The chain links TRBV19 to TRBJ1-4, with D unclear. Deletions cut 10 bases from V and 4 bases from J, with 16 bases between. The CDR3 consists of 14 residues. Per germline, CDR1 LNHDA and CDR2 SQIVND (reference sequence). The CDR3 region is CATKWGEVNEKLFF. The CDR3 nucleotides read TGTGCCACTAAGTGGGGAGAGGTTAATGAAAAACTGTTTTTT.

V usage is TRBV5-1 and J usage is TRBJ2-5, with 9 nucleotides matching TRBD2. CDR1 SGHRS and CDR2 YFSETQ come from the germline V gene. This CDR3 has 14 amino acids. V lost 10 bases, J lost 5 bases, and 12 bases stayed unmatched. CDR3 nucleotide sequence: TGCGCCTCCCAACTGGGACTAGCCGGGGAGACCCAGTACTTC. This gives the protein CASQLGLAGETQYF.

The chain is built from TRBV2 and TRBJ1-4; the match to TRBD1 covers 9 bases. The germline V gene encodes CDR1 SNHLY and CDR2 FYNNEI. CDR3 length: 17 amino acids. V trimming: 6 bases; J trimming: 7 bases; junction bases outside the gene matches: 15. The CDR3 here is CASSAGTGPLGSEKLFF. DNA for the CDR3: TGTGCCAGCAGCGCCGGGACAGGGCCCCTAGGGAGTGAAAAACTGTTTTTT. The variable domain in full, completed from reference TRBV2 and TRBJ1-4, reads EPEVTQTPSHQVTQMGQEVILRCVPISNHLYFYWYRQILGQKVEFLVSFYNNEISEKSEIFDDQFSVERPDGSNFTLKIRSTKLEDSAMYFCASSAGTGPLGSEKLFFGSGTQLSVL.

The chain employs TRBV7-6 and TRBJ1-2; D may be TRBD1 (5 bases). Germline CDR1 and CDR2: SGHVS and FNYEAQ. Trimming cost V 2 bases and J 10 bases, with 17 bases left between them. This CDR3 comprises 14 residues. The CDR3 nucleotides are TGTGCCAGCAGCTTAAACGGCAGGGAAAAGGACTACACCTTC. It encodes CASSLNGREKDYTF.

The V gene is TRBV2, the J gene TRBJ1-1; TRBD1 might be the D (6 bases). This CDR3 region has 11 residues. Germline CDR1 is SNHLY and CDR2 is FYNNEI. Trimming left V 4 bases short and J 8 bases short, with 8 bases between. CDR3 sequence: CASSADREAFF. The CDR3 nucleotides read TGTGCCAGCAGTGCGGACAGAGAAGCTTTCTTT.

The chain recombines TRBV4-1 with TRBJ2-7; D perhaps matches TRBD1 (5 bases). This CDR3 has 14 residues. Germline CDR1 reads MGHRA; CDR2 reads YSYEKL. V was pared by 0 bases and J by 6 bases, with 12 bases between. CDR3 region: CASSQDGAGSEQYF. The CDR3 bases are TGCGCCAGCAGCCAAGATGGGGCCGGCAGCGAGCAGTACTTC.

The chain employs TRBV2 and TRBJ1-1; tentatively, D is TRBD1 (5 bases). Deletions cut 4 bases from V and 0 bases from J, with 18 bases between. The CDR3 loop spans 17 amino acids. Germline loops: CDR1 SNHLY, CDR2 FYNNEI. The CDR3 nucleotides are TGTGCCAGCAGTGTCCGGGGAGGACAAGGCATGAACACTGAAGCTTTCTTT. Translated: CASSVRGGQGMNTEAFF.

This clone is a singleton in its sample. The chain employs TRBV27 and TRBJ2-7; D uncertain. With 3 bases removed from V and 5 bases from J, the gap between germline ends came to 2 bases. CDR3 length: 10 amino acids. Per the germline V gene, CDR1 is MNHEY and CDR2 is SMNVEV (reference sequence). The CDR3 reads CASSFNEQYF. DNA for the CDR3: TGTGCCAGCAGTTTTAACGAGCAGTACTTC.

The V gene is TRBV9, the J gene TRBJ2-2; no definite D call. The CDR3 has 15 amino acids. CDR1 is SGDLS and CDR2 is YYNGEE in the germline V gene. The V end lost 0 bases, the J end lost 3 bases, and 9 bases lay between the germline ends. CDR3 sequence: CASSVGTLHTGELFF. DNA for the CDR3: TGTGCCAGCAGCGTAGGAACTTTACACACCGGGGAGCTGTTTTTT.

This clone showed up just a few times. The V call is TRBV6-7, the J call TRBJ2-7; D remains ambiguous. TRBV6-7 is identified as an open reading frame with a role that is uncertain. V was cut by 4 bases and J by 2 bases, with 9 bases left in between. CDR3 length equals 13 residues. This CDR3 reads CASSLNLTYEQYF. CDR3 DNA: TGTGCCAGCAGTTTAAATTTAACCTACGAGCAGTACTTC.

The rearrangement joins TRBV27 to TRBJ1-6; maybe TRBD1 (5 bases). The length of the CDR3 is 15 residues. Looked up from germline, CDR1 is MNHEY and CDR2 is SMNVEV (reference sequence). The V end was cut by 0 bases, the J end by 10 bases, with 13 bases between. The CDR3 region is CASSLSTGVGSPLHF. CDR3 DNA: TGTGCCAGCAGTTTATCGACGGGGGTAGGGTCACCCCTCCACTTT.

V gene TRBV2 combines with J gene TRBJ2-5; 8 bases line up with TRBD2. V shed 3 bases, J shed 4 bases, and the junction held 7 bases outside the gene matches. The germline V gene has CDR1 SNHLY and CDR2 FYNNEI. This CDR3 is built from 15 residues. The CDR3: CASSEEGSGGETQYF. For the CDR3, the DNA is TGTGCCAGCAGTGAGGAGGGAAGCGGGGGAGAGACCCAGTACTTC.

This clone occurred a few times. V gene TRBV3-1 (or the pseudogene TRBV3-2) combines with J gene TRBJ2-1, with TRBD1 identical over 12 bases. J gave up 7 bases and V 4 bases, and 11 bases lay outside the gene matches. The V gene's germline CDR1 is LGHDT and CDR2 YNNKEL (reference sequence). CDR3 size: 17 residues. CDR3 sequence: CASSPQVGTGGWNEQFF. DNA for the CDR3: TGTGCCAGCAGCCCTCAAGTGGGGACAGGGGGCTGGAATGAGCAGTTCTTC.

The rearrangement uses TRBV19 and TRBJ2-1, with D possibly matching TRBD1 (5 bases). CDR1 is LNHDA and CDR2 is SQIVND in the germline V gene (reference sequence). Trimming left V 9 bases short and J 5 bases short, with 20 bases between. The CDR3 sequence is 15 residues long. The DNA of the CDR3 is TGTGCCAGCCACCAGGGTGGTTTGGCGAACAATGAGCAGTTCTTC. This translates into CASHQGGLANNEQFF.

The chain employs TRBV5-8 and TRBJ1-4, with a possible D match to TRBD1 (6 bases). Germline CDR1 is SGHTS and CDR2 is YDEGEE. V was pared by 2 bases and J by 2 bases, with 10 bases between. The CDR3 is 15 amino acids. The CDR3 region has the DNA TGTGCCAGCAGCTTACAGGGTCGGACTAATGAAAAACTGTTTTTT. Encoded protein: CASSLQGRTNEKLFF.

The chain has TRBV18 and TRBJ1-2; D perhaps matches TRBD1 (6 bases). Germline V gene lookup returns CDR1 KGHSH and CDR2 LQKENI. V lost 0 bases and J 5 bases, leaving 16 bases between the germline ends. The CDR3 consists of 16 residues. The CDR3 DNA is TGTGCCAGCTCACCACCGTCCCTCCAGGGGAGTTATGGCTACACCTTC. This encodes CASSPPSLQGSYGYTF.

This chain uses TRBV5-1 with TRBJ2-7; D might be TRBD1 (6 bases). CDR1 is SGHRS and CDR2 is YFSETQ in the germline V gene. The germline V and J ends were trimmed by 3 bases and 3 bases, with 16 bases remaining between them. CDR3 length: 15 residues. CDR3 sequence reads: CASSSRGTKYYEQYF. In DNA, the CDR3 is TGCGCCAGCAGCTCGAGGGGGACAAAATACTACGAGCAGTACTTC.

This clone has just one count. The chain has TRBV2 and TRBJ1-3; no clear D. CDR1 and CDR2 (germline): SNHLY, FYNNEI. This CDR3 spans 13 amino acids. V was shortened by 6 bases and J by 0 bases, with 6 bases between the two germline ends. The chain's CDR3 is CASSRVSGNTIYF. The CDR3 nucleotides are TGTGCCAGCAGCCGAGTCTCTGGAAACACCATATATTTT.

This clone was detected once. The chain uses TRBV7-9 and TRBJ2-5, with D unresolved. The V and J ends lost 6 bases and 5 bases respectively, with 13 bases between them. From germline, CDR1 is SEHNR and CDR2 FQNEAQ (reference sequence). The CDR3 extends over 13 amino acids. This CDR3 reads CASSLPGWETQYF. The CDR3 DNA sequence: TGTGCCAGCAGTCTCCCCGGGTGGGAGACCCAGTACTTC. Looking up the rest from reference TRBV7-9 and TRBJ2-5 gives the full variable domain: DTGVSQNPRHKITKRGQNVTFRCDPISEHNRLYWYRQTLGQGPEFLTYFQNEAQLEKSRLLSDRFSAERPKGSFSTLEIQRTEQGDSAMYLCASSLPGWETQYFGPGTRLLVL.

The V gene is TRBV2, the J gene TRBJ2-7, with D possibly being TRBD2 (6 bases). Germline V lookup: CDR1 SNHLY, CDR2 FYNNEI. The CDR3 is 14 residues long. With 8 bases removed from V and 6 bases from J, the gap between germline ends came to 20 bases. The CDR3 here is CASWEDPKAAEQYF. The CDR3 coding sequence is TGTGCCAGCTGGGAGGATCCTAAAGCAGCCGAGCAGTACTTC.

On this clone itself: In the same sample, other DNA sequences code for this CDR3. For the CDR3, the DNA is TGTGCCAGCAGCCTCGGGACAGGGGGTGGCTACACCTTC. Amino acids: CASSLGTGGGYTF. The V and J genes are TRBV7-6 and TRBJ1-2; TRBD1 matches at 11 bases. CDR3 length: 13 residues. The V gene's germline CDR1 is SGHVS and CDR2 FNYEAQ. V shed 5 bases and J 7 bases; nucleotides not matched to a gene: 3.

Worth noting for this clone: Germline is not matched at one junction end, which may reflect a read error. The chain is built from TRBV5-1 and TRBJ1-2; D ambiguous. The CDR3 is made up of 15 amino acids. The germline V gene has CDR1 SGHRS and CDR2 YFSETQ. The CDR3 nucleotides are TGCGCCAGCAGCTTGGGAGGGCCCGGGAACTATGGCTACACATTC. Protein: CASSLGGPGNYGYTF.

This clone was observed once. The rearrangement uses TRBV5-1 and TRBJ1-3; D remains ambiguous. The V end was cut by 3 bases, the J end by 1 base, with 14 bases between. The CDR3 runs 16 residues. Germline V gene data show CDR1 as SGHRS and CDR2 as YFSETQ. This CDR3 is CASSSDPGESGNTIYF. Here the CDR3 DNA reads TGCGCCAGCAGCTCAGACCCCGGGGAATCTGGAAACACCATATATTTT.

This clone was seen only once. V gene TRBV29-1 combines with J gene TRBJ1-1; tentative D call: TRBD1 (5 bases). The V end lost 6 bases, the J end lost 5 bases, and 13 bases lay between the germline ends. Germline values: CDR1 SQVTM, CDR2 ANQGSEA. The CDR3 extends over 12 amino acids. CDR3 sequence (DNA): TGCAGCGTGCAGGGTGCGACGACTGAAGCTTTCTTT. Its protein is CSVQGATTEAFF.

This clone was seen only once. V is TRBV21-1 and J is TRBJ2-1; the table's D call of TRBD1 was not tested on the DNA. TRBV21-1 corresponds to a pseudogene. The CDR3 is made up of 17 amino acids. The CDR3 loop is CASSKRKRGDSWNEQFF. In nucleotides, the CDR3 is TGTGCCAGCAGCAAACGGAAAAGGGGGGACAGCTGGAATGAGCAGTTCTTC.

The rearrangement joins TRBV5-1 to TRBJ1-6; possibly TRBD1 for D (5 bases). The CDR3 has 13 amino acids. Germline V gene data show CDR1 as SGHRS and CDR2 as YFSETQ. V lost 5 bases to trimming and J lost 7 bases, with 10 bases between them. The CDR3 region is CASRGPSNSPLHF. In DNA, the CDR3 is TGCGCCAGCAGGGGGCCCTCAAATTCACCCCTCCACTTT.

This clone is a singleton in its sample. The J gene is TRBJ2-3, the V gene TRBV9; maybe TRBD2 (6 bases). V was trimmed by 4 bases and J by 0 bases, leaving 9 bases between them. The germline CDR1 and CDR2 sequences are SGDLS and YYNGEE. The CDR3 length is 14 residues. Here the CDR3 reads CASSKSGSTDTQYF. The DNA for the CDR3 is TGTGCCAGCAGCAAGAGCGGGAGCACAGATACGCAGTATTTT.

This clone was seen just once. J is TRBJ2-5 and V is TRBV5-1, with D perhaps TRBD2 (5 bases). Germline CDR1 reads SGHRS; CDR2 reads YFSETQ. CDR3 length: 14 residues. The V end lost 4 bases, the J end lost 13 bases, and 23 bases lay between the germline ends. The CDR3 region is CASSPRAAEVIGYF. The DNA of the CDR3 is TGCGCCAGCAGCCCCCGAGCGGCGGAAGTCATAGGGTACTTC.

This chain links TRBV9 with TRBJ2-1, with D hard to call. The CDR3 totals 14 residues. Per germline, CDR1 SGDLS and CDR2 YYNGEE. The V end was cut by 0 bases, the J end by 2 bases, with 6 bases between. The CDR3: CASSVGGTYNEQFF. The CDR3 nucleotides are TGTGCCAGCAGCGTAGGCGGAACCTACAATGAGCAGTTCTTC.

This sequence joins TRBV5-1 and TRBJ2-5, with 16 positions matching TRBD2. Germline assignment: CDR1 SGHRS and CDR2 YFSETQ. This CDR3 contains 17 residues. J gave up 1 base and V 4 bases, and 4 bases lay outside the gene matches. CDR3 region: CASSIGTSGGAQETQYF. The CDR3 nucleotides read TGCGCCAGCAGCATCGGGACTAGCGGGGGGGCCCAAGAGACCCAGTACTTC.